This T cell receptor beta chain stems from a study of a mutant IDH1 vaccine in newly diagnosed glioma. Turning to the study itself: Patients under treatment included approximately 60% males and 37.5% females and had a mean age of approximately 40 years. Most had both radiotherapy and temozolomide beforehand; others had only one.

The time point is: week 35, safety follow-up. The content of each vaccine dose was 300 ug of mutant IDH1 20-mer peptide, and topical imiquimod accompanied it. Patients had eight vaccinations, in weeks 1, 3, 5, 7, 11, 15, 19 and 23. Donors' newly diagnosed IDH1-mutant WHO grade 3 or 4 astrocytomas lacked nuclear ATRX. Comments on this clone: Its antigen is undetermined.

Germline V CDR1 and CDR2: ENHRY, SYGVKD. The CDR3 runs 14 residues. Data came from immunoSEQ multiplex PCR; TCRdb stores just in-frame clones and leaves some out. The sample has tens of thousands of clones, roughly 86% seen once. This chain joins TRBV10-3 and TRBJ2-5; D remains ambiguous. TRBJ2-7 explains the end of the DNA better; the J call may be wrong. The TCR was taken from a man aged 30-40 years with glioma. Specimen: PBMCs, collected from a glioma patient whose treatment included an IDH1 peptide vaccine. The CDR3 DNA reads TGTGCCATCAGTGAGTTTGATAGCTCCTACGAGCAGTACTTC. It encodes CAISEFDSSYEQYF.